The rows below give T cell receptor beta chains drawn from one sample of a study of CD8 T cells in Susac syndrome. TCRdb reprocessed the immunoSEQ multiplex PCR reads with MiXCR, giving one entry per CDR3 protein. The sample lists fewer than 200,000 distinct CDR3 sequences; about 95% were seen once. The sequencing input was CD4+ T cells from PBMCs. The receptors come from a human donor in good health. Both conserved end residues are part of each CDR3. The D gene is left open where the match is weak. Some rows have no size entry. The others give once, few or many, or a class for an expanded clone.

TRBV27,.,TRBJ2-7,TRBD2,CASSLLVAGVYEQYF,TGTGCCAGCAGTTTACTAGTAGCGGGAGTCTACGAGCAGTACTTC
TRBV1,once,TRBJ2-7,.,CTSSQGPGPGPYEQYF,TGCACCAGCAGCCAGGGACCGGGTCCAGGACCCTACGAGCAGTACTTC
TRBV3-1,.,TRBJ1-5,TRBD1,CASSQGSGTGYSNQPQHF,TGTGCCAGCAGCCAGGGTAGCGGGACAGGTTATAGCAATCAGCCCCAGCATTTT
TRBV25-1,.,TRBJ2-1,TRBD2,CASCFAGVEQFF,TGTGCCAGCTGTTTCGCGGGAGTTGAGCAGTTCTTC
TRBV5-1,.,TRBJ2-1,TRBD2,CASSPISGSLSNEQFF,TGCGCCAGCAGCCCAATCAGCGGGAGCTTGAGCAATGAGCAGTTCTTC
TRBV24-1,.,TRBJ2-5,TRBD2,CATSDLGGSRETQYF,TGTGCCACCAGTGATTTGGGCGGGAGCAGAGAGACCCAGTACTTC
TRBV20-1,once,TRBJ2-3,.,CSARDPSSTDTQYF,TGCAGTGCTAGAGACCCATCTAGCACAGATACGCAGTATTTT
TRBV29-1,.,TRBJ2-1,TRBD1,CSVTGGETTYNEQFF,TGCAGCGTAACAGGGGGCGAGACTACCTACAATGAGCAGTTCTTC
TRBV9,.,TRBJ1-1,.,CASSRSPEKMNTEAFF,TGTGCCAGCAGTCGTTCGCCCGAAAAGATGAACACTGAAGCTTTCTTT
TRBV7-2,.,TRBJ1-5,.,CASSPQGQPQHF,TGTGCCAGCAGCCCACAGGGACAGCCCCAGCATTTT
TRBV30,.,TRBJ2-7,TRBD1,CAWGEQGSEQYF,TGTGCCTGGGGCGAACAGGGGAGTGAGCAGTACTTC
TRBV20-1,once,TRBJ1-2,.,CSVAHGYTF,TGCAGTGTGGCCCATGGCTACACCTTC
TRBV7-2,.,TRBJ2-2,.,CASSLTEGLGELFF,TGTGCCAGCAGCTTAACAGAGGGCCTCGGGGAGCTGTTTTTT
TRBV5-4,once,TRBJ1-2,.,CASSLVQNYGYTF,TGTGCCAGCAGCTTGGTTCAAAACTATGGCTACACCTTC
TRBV7-3,.,TRBJ2-1,TRBD2,CASSHPGLAGGNEQFF,TGTGCCAGCAGCCACCCGGGACTAGCGGGAGGCAATGAGCAGTTCTTC
TRBV6-1,.,TRBJ2-7,.,CASRLTEFYEQYF,TGTGCCAGCAGACTGACAGAGTTCTACGAGCAGTACTTC
TRBV18,.,TRBJ2-1,.,CASSHTRDNEQFF,TGTGCCAGCTCACACACTAGGGATAATGAGCAGTTCTTC
TRBV29-1,.,TRBJ2-7,.,CSVEEGYEQYF,TGCAGCGTTGAAGAGGGTTACGAGCAGTACTTC
TRBV29-1,once,TRBJ2-3,TRBD2,CSVQTSGTDTQYF,TGCAGCGTCCAGACTAGCGGGACAGATACGCAGTATTTT
TRBV3-1,.,TRBJ2-2,.,CASSHTGELFF,TGTGCCAGCAGCCATACCGGGGAGCTGTTTTTT
TRBV3-1,.,TRBJ1-1,TRBD1,CASSHQDRGKTFF,TGTGCCAGCAGCCACCAGGACAGGGGGAAGACTTTCTTT
TRBV20-1,.,TRBJ1-2,.,CSARGQSSTGYGYTF,TGCAGTGCTAGAGGACAGTCGTCCACAGGGTATGGCTACACCTTC
TRBV5-8,once,TRBJ2-1,TRBD2,CASSLAGRHNEQFF,TGTGCCAGCAGCTTAGCGGGGAGGCACAATGAGCAGTTCTTC
TRBV30,.,TRBJ2-5,TRBD2,CAWGLGGEETQYF,TGTGCCTGGGGCCTGGGAGGGGAGGAGACCCAGTACTTC
TRBV20-1,once,TRBJ2-3,.,CSASRWDSTDTQYF,TGCAGTGCTAGTAGGTGGGACAGCACAGATACGCAGTATTTT
TRBV6-6,.,TRBJ2-5,.,CASSYGSGQETQYF,TGTGCCAGCAGTTACGGCTCAGGTCAAGAGACCCAGTACTTC
TRBV7-9,.,TRBJ2-1,TRBD2,CARGEAGGGQFF,TGTGCCAGAGGGGAAGCGGGAGGGGGACAGTTCTTC
TRBV25-1,.,TRBJ2-2,.,CASSRDYTGELFF,TGTGCCAGCAGTCGAGATTACACCGGGGAGCTGTTTTTT
TRBV27,once,TRBJ2-3,.,CASSFVTAGRRDTQYF,TGTGCCAGCAGTTTCGTGACAGCGGGCCGGAGAGATACGCAGTATTTT
TRBV12-3/TRBV12-4,.,TRBJ1-5,TRBD1,CASSPRDRGDHQPQHF,TGTGCCAGCAGTCCACGGGACAGGGGGGACCATCAGCCCCAGCATTTT
TRBV28,.,TRBJ2-1,TRBD2,CASTSGSYEQFF,TGTGCCAGCACTAGCGGGAGCTATGAGCAGTTCTTC
TRBV30,.,TRBJ2-3,TRBD2,CAWSVSLLAGNTDTQYF,TGTGCCTGGAGTGTCTCCCTACTAGCGGGAAACACAGATACGCAGTATTTT
TRBV4-2,.,TRBJ1-4,.,CASSQGQPNLEKLFF,TGTGCCAGCAGCCAAGGACAGCCGAATTTGGAAAAACTGTTTTTT
TRBV27,.,TRBJ2-3,TRBD1,CASKLQGATDTQYF,TGTGCCAGCAAACTACAGGGGGCAACAGATACGCAGTATTTT
TRBV29-1,.,TRBJ2-3,.,CSAMGVTDTQYF,TGCAGCGCGATGGGAGTCACAGATACGCAGTATTTT
TRBV25-1,.,TRBJ1-5,TRBD1,CASRGQGSQPQHF,TGTGCCAGCAGAGGACAGGGGTCTCAGCCCCAGCATTTT
TRBV7-2,.,TRBJ2-1,.,CASSLSRDVNEQFF,TGTGCCAGCAGCTTATCTCGGGACGTCAATGAGCAGTTCTTC
TRBV7-9,.,TRBJ1-4,.,CASSLAGGGGKLFF,TGTGCCAGCAGCTTAGCAGGGGGTGGCGGAAAACTGTTTTTT
TRBV4-2,once,TRBJ1-5,.,CASSQPDQPQHF,TGTGCCAGCAGCCAACCAGATCAGCCCCAGCATTTT
TRBV18,.,TRBJ2-1,.,CASSPPVSGTEQFF,TGTGCCAGCTCACCACCGGTTTCAGGGACTGAGCAGTTCTTC
TRBV7-2,.,TRBJ1-2,.,CASSLGTTNYGYTF,TGTGCCAGCAGCTTAGGGACCACTAACTATGGCTACACCTTC